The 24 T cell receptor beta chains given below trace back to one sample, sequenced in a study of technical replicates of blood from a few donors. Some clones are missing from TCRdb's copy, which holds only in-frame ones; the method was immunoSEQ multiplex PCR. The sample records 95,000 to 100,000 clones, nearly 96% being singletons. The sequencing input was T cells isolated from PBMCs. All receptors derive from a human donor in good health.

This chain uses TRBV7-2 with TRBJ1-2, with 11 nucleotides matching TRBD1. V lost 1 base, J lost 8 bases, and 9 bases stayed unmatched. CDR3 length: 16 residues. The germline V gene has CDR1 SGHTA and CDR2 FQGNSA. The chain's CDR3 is CASSLVDRGRGKGYTF. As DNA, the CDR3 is TGTGCCAGCAGCTTAGTGGACAGGGGGCGCGGGAAGGGCTACACCTTC.

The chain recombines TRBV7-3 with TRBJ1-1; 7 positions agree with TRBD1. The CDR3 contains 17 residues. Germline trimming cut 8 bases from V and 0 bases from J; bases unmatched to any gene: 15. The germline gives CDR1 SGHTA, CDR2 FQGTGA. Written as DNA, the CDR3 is TGTGCCAGCCCCAATCCCCGGGACAGATCCATGAACACTGAAGCTTTCTTT. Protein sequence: CASPNPRDRSMNTEAFF. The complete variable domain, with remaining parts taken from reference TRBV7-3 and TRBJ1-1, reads GAGVSQTPSNKVTEKGKYVELRCDPISGHTALYWYRQSLGQGPEFLIYFQGTGAADDSGLPNDRFFAVRPEGSVSTLKIQRTERGDSAVYLCASPNPRDRSMNTEAFFGQGTRLTVV.

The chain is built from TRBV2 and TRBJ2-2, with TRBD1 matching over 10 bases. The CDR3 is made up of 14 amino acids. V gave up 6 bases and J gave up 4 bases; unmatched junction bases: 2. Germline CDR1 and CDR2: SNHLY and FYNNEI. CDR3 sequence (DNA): TGTGCCAGCAGGGACAGGGGGAGCACCGGGGAGCTGTTTTTT. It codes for CASRDRGSTGELFF.

The CDR3 loop reads CASSKQGDTEAFF. CDR3 DNA: TGTGCCAGCAGTAAGCAGGGGGACACTGAAGCTTTCTTT. The chain uses TRBV6-1 and TRBJ1-1; 7 positions match TRBD1. Germline-derived CDR1 and CDR2 are MNHNS and SASEGT. The CDR3 loop spans 13 amino acids. V dropped 5 bases and J dropped 3; count of bases not matched to a gene: 3.

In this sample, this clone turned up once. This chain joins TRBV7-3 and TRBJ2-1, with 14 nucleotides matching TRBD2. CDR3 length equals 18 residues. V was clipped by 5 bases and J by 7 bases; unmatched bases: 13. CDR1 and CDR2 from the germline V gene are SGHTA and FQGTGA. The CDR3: CASSRGLAGGHRGNEQFF. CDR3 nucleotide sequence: TGTGCCAGCAGCCGTGGACTAGCGGGGGGCCACAGGGGGAATGAGCAGTTCTTC.

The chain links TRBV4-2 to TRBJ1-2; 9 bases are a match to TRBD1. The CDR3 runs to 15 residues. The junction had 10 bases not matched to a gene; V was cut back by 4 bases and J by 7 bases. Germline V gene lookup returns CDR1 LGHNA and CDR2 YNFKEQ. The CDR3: CASSLRRTGVLGYTF. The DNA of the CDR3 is TGTGCCAGCAGCCTAAGAAGGACAGGGGTTCTTGGCTACACCTTC.

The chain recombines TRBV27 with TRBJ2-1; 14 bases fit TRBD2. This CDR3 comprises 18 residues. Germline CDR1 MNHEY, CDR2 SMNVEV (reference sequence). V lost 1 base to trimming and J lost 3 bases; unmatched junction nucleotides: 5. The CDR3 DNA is TGTGCCAGCAGTTTATTTGGACTAGCGGGAGGACGCTACAATGAGCAGTTCTTC. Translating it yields CASSLFGLAGGRYNEQFF.

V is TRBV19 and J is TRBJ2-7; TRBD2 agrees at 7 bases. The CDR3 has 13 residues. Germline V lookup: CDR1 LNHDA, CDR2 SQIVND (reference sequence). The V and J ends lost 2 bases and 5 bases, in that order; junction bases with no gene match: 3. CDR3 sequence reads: CASSIRGEDEQYF. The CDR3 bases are TGTGCCAGTAGTATACGGGGGGAGGACGAGCAGTACTTC.

The CDR3 DNA reads TGCGCCAGCAGCTTGAACGGCGGTAGTGAGCAGTTCTTC. It encodes CASSLNGGSEQFF. V and J are TRBV5-1 and TRBJ2-1; D gene unclear. Germline CDR1 SGHRS, CDR2 YFSETQ. The length of the CDR3 is 13 residues. Trimming left V 1 base short and J 9 bases short, with 11 bases between.

The CDR3, as DNA: TGTGCCATCAGTGAGGGTCGGAGTAACACCATATATTTT. Protein sequence: CAISEGRSNTIYF. This chain uses TRBV10-3 with TRBJ1-3; D is unresolved. The CDR3 covers 13 residues. Germline assignment: CDR1 ENHRY and CDR2 SYGVKD. The V end was cut by 2 bases, the J end by 7 bases, with 9 bases between.

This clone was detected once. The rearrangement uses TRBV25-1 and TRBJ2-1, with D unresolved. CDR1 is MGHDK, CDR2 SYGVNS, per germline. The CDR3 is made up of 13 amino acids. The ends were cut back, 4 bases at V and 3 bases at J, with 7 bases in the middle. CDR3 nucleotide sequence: TGTGCCAGCAGTGGCACGGTCTACAATGAGCAGTTCTTC. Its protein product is CASSGTVYNEQFF.

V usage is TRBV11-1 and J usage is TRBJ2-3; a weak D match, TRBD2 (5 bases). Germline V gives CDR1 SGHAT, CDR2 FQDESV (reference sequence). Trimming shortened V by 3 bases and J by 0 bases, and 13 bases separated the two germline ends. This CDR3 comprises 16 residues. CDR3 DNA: TGTGCCAGCAGCTTTGGACTCCCAGTTAGCACAGATACGCAGTATTTT. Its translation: CASSFGLPVSTDTQYF.

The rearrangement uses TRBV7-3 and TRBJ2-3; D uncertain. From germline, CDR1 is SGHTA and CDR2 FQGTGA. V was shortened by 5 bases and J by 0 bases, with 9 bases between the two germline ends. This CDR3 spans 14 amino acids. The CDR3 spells CASSDSGSTDTQYF. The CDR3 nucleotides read TGTGCCAGCAGCGATTCAGGCAGCACAGATACGCAGTATTTT.

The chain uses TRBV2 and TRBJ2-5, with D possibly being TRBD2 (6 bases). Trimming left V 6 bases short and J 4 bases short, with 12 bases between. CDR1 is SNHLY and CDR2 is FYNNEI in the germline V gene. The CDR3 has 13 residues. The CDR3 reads CASRAPGVETQYF. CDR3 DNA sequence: TGTGCCAGCAGGGCCCCGGGGGTAGAGACCCAGTACTTC. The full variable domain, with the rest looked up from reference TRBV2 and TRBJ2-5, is EPEVTQTPSHQVTQMGQEVILRCVPISNHLYFYWYRQILGQKVEFLVSFYNNEISEKSEIFDDQFSVERPDGSNFTLKIRSTKLEDSAMYFCASRAPGVETQYFGPGTRLLVL.

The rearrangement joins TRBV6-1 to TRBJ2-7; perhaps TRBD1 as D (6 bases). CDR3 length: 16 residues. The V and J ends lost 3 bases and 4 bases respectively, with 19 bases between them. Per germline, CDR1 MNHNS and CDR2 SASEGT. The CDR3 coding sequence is TGTGCCAGCAGTGAGCGACAGGCCAACTCCCCGTACGAGCAGTACTTC. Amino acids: CASSERQANSPYEQYF.

The CDR3 DNA is TGTGCCAGCAGCTCCCACTCCTTCCCCCAGCATTTT. Its protein product is CASSSHSFPQHF. The chain couples TRBV5-6 to TRBJ1-5; no clear D gene. Germline CDR1 reads SGHDT; CDR2 reads YYEEEE. The CDR3 is 12 amino acids. The ends were cut back, 3 bases at V and 10 bases at J, with 11 bases in the middle.

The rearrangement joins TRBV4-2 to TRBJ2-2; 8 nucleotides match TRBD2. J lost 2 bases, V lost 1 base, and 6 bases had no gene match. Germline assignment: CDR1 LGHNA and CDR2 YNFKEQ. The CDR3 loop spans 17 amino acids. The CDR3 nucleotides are TGTGCCAGCAGCCAAGTTGGCGGGGGGATTAACACCGGGGAGCTGTTTTTT. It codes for CASSQVGGGINTGELFF.

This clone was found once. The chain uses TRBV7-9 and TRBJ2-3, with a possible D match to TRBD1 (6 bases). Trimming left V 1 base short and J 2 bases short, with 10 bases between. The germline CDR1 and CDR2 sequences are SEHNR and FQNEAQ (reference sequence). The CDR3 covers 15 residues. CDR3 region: CASSLGTGLTDTQYF. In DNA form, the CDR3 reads TGTGCCAGCAGCTTAGGAACAGGGCTCACAGATACGCAGTATTTT.

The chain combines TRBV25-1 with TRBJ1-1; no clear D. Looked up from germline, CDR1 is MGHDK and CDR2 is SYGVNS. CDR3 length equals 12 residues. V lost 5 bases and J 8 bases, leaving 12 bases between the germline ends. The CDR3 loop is CASSRGRLEAFF. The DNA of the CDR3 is TGTGCCAGCAGTCGAGGGCGTCTCGAAGCTTTCTTT.

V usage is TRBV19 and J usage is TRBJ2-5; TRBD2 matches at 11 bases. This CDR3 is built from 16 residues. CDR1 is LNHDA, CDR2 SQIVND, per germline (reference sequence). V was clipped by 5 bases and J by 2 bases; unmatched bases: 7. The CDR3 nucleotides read TGTGCCAGTAGTGCAATAGCGGGGGGGCGGCAAGAGACCCAGTACTTC. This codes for CASSAIAGGRQETQYF.

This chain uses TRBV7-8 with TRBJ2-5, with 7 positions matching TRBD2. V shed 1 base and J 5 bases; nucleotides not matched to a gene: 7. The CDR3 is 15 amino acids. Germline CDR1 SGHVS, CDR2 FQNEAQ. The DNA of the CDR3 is TGTGCCAGCAGCTTAGTTGCGGGAGAAGGGGAGACCCAGTACTTC. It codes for CASSLVAGEGETQYF.

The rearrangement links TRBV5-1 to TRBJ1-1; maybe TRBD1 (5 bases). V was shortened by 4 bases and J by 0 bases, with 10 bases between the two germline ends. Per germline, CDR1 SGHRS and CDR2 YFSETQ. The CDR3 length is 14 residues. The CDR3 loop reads CASSLVQVNTEAFF. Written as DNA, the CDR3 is TGCGCCAGCAGCCTGGTACAGGTGAACACTGAAGCTTTCTTT. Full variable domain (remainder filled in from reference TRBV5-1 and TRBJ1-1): KAGVTQTPRYLIKTRGQQVTLSCSPISGHRSVSWYQQTPGQGLQFLFEYFSETQRNKGNFPGRFSGRQFSNSRSEMNVSTLELGDSALYLCASSLVQVNTEAFFGQGTRLTVV.

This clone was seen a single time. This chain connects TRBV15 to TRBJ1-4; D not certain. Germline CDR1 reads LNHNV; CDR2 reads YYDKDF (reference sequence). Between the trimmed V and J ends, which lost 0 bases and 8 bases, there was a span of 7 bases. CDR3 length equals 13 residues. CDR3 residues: CATSRDLGEKLFF. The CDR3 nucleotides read TGTGCCACCAGCAGAGATCTCGGGGAAAAACTGTTTTTT. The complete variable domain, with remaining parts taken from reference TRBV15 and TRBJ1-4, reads DAMVIQNPRYQVTQFGKPVTLSCSQTLNHNVMYWYQQKSSQAPKLLFHYYDKDFNNEADTPDNFQSRRPNTSFCFLDIRSPGLGDTAMYLCATSRDLGEKLFFGSGTQLSVL.

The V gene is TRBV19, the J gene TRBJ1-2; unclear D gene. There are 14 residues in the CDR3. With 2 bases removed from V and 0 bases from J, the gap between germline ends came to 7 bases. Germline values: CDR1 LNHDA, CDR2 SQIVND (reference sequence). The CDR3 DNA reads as TGTGCCAGTAGTATACGCGGAGCTAACTATGGCTACACCTTC. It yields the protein CASSIRGANYGYTF.